These 22 T cell receptor beta chains share one sample of origin, sequenced in a study of blood T cell repertoires in COVID-19. Produced via immunoSEQ multiplex PCR; TCRdb's table is partial and in-frame only. Of about 430,000 clones in the sample, around nine tenths were seen once. Sequenced: peripheral blood. The receptors stem from a man between 18 and 29 years old with COVID-19, enrolled during active disease.

J is TRBJ1-2 and V is TRBV5-1, with 7 bases matching TRBD1. The CDR3 runs 15 residues. The germline CDR1 and CDR2 sequences are SGHRS and YFSETQ. J was trimmed by 4 bases and V by 0 bases; bases with no gene match: 6. CDR3 bases: TGCGCCAGCAGCTTGGGTACAGGGGAATCCTATGGCTACACCTTC. Its protein product is CASSLGTGESYGYTF. The complete variable domain, with remaining parts taken from reference TRBV5-1 and TRBJ1-2, reads KAGVTQTPRYLIKTRGQQVTLSCSPISGHRSVSWYQQTPGQGLQFLFEYFSETQRNKGNFPGRFSGRQFSNSRSEMNVSTLELGDSALYLCASSLGTGESYGYTFGSGTRLTVV.

This clone has just one count. The V gene is TRBV27, the J gene TRBJ2-7; TRBD1 aligns across 10 bases. The CDR3 has 15 amino acids. The V segment lost 2 bases and the J segment 3 bases; nucleotides outside the gene matches: 4. Looked up from germline, CDR1 is MNHEY and CDR2 is SMNVEV (reference sequence). The CDR3 spells CASSLGQGGHYEQYF. The CDR3 nucleotides are TGTGCCAGCAGTTTAGGACAGGGGGGCCACTACGAGCAGTACTTC.

This chain links TRBV30 with TRBJ1-2; 7 nucleotides agree with TRBD1. This CDR3 region has 14 residues. After removal of 3 bases from V and 6 bases from J, the junction contained 10 bases not matched to a gene. Germline lookup yields CDR1 GTSNPN and CDR2 SVGIG (reference sequence). The CDR3 loop is CAWSHEGGGHGYTF. The CDR3 DNA reads TGTGCCTGGAGCCACGAAGGAGGGGGCCATGGCTACACCTTC.

The chain joins TRBV6-6 to TRBJ2-2, with 9 nucleotides matching TRBD1. V shed 6 bases and J 5 bases; nucleotides not matched to a gene: 4. The CDR3 spans 14 residues. From germline, CDR1 is MNHNY and CDR2 SVGAGI (reference sequence). CDR3 nucleotide sequence: TGTGCCAGCAGCCGGACAGGGGTAACCGGGGAGCTGTTTTTT. It translates to CASSRTGVTGELFF.

The genes are TRBV18 and TRBJ2-5, with 7 bases fitting TRBD2. V lost 6 bases to trimming and J lost 2 bases; unmatched junction nucleotides: 6. The CDR3 is made up of 14 amino acids. Germline CDR1 KGHSH, CDR2 LQKENI. This chain's CDR3 is CASSATSVQETQYF. The CDR3 nucleotides are TGTGCCAGCTCGGCTACTAGCGTTCAAGAGACCCAGTACTTC.

For this clone: The same CDR3 can be traced to other DNA sequences in this sample. This chain joins TRBV15 and TRBJ2-7, with TRBD1 matching over 9 bases. CDR3 length: 15 residues. Germline V gene lookup returns CDR1 LNHNV and CDR2 YYDKDF (reference sequence). Losses at the gene ends were 3 bases for V and 0 bases for J; bases not matched to a gene: 3. The CDR3 DNA sequence: TGTGCCACCAGCAGTAGACAGGGGGTCTCCTACGAGCAGTACTTC. This encodes CATSSRQGVSYEQYF.

The V and J genes are TRBV2 and TRBJ1-4; D perhaps matches TRBD1 (5 bases). The CDR3 loop spans 14 amino acids. The V gene's germline CDR1 is SNHLY and CDR2 FYNNEI. V lost 2 bases, J lost 10 bases, and 14 bases lay in between. CDR3 amino acids: CASSEQGPGGKLFF. CDR3 nucleotides: TGTGCCAGCAGTGAACAGGGTCCCGGCGGAAAACTGTTTTTT.

V gene TRBV11-3 combines with J gene TRBJ2-3; 11 nucleotides agree with TRBD2. With 4 bases clipped from V and 5 bases from J, the junction kept 5 bases outside the gene matches. Germline V lookup: CDR1 SGHNT, CDR2 YENEEA. The CDR3 contains 15 residues. In nucleotides, the CDR3 is TGTGCCAGCAGCTCTACTAGCGGGAGCGGAGATACGCAGTATTTT. Translating gives CASSSTSGSGDTQYF.

Here the CDR3 reads CASSSLNHTGGTQYF. The CDR3 bases are TGTGCCAGCAGCTCCCTTAACCACACTGGAGGGACCCAGTACTTC. The genes are TRBV11-2 and TRBJ2-5; maybe TRBD2 (5 bases). Trimming took 4 bases from V and 7 from J, leaving 19 bases between them. The CDR3 length is 15 residues. CDR1 and CDR2 from the germline V gene are SGHAT and FQNNGV.

A word on this clone: Other DNA sequences within the sample encode an identical CDR3. The J gene is TRBJ2-2, the V gene TRBV6-5, with a possible D match to TRBD1 (6 bases). The CDR3 runs 15 residues. Trimming removed 5 bases from V and 0 bases from J, with 10 bases in between. Germline assignment: CDR1 MNHEY and CDR2 SVGAGI. In DNA form, the CDR3 reads TGTGCCAGCAGTCCCGGGACAACGAACACCGGGGAGCTGTTTTTT. Its translation: CASSPGTTNTGELFF.

The V gene is TRBV20-1, the J gene TRBJ1-1, with D perhaps matching TRBD1 (5 bases). CDR1 and CDR2 (germline): DFQATT, SNEGSKA (reference sequence). The CDR3 loop spans 11 amino acids. The V gene lost 6 bases and the J gene lost 7 bases, with 12 bases spanning the gap. DNA of the CDR3: TGCAGTGCCATGCCAGGGAATGAAGCTTTCTTT. Translating gives CSAMPGNEAFF.

The chain has TRBV2 and TRBJ2-5; a possible D gene is TRBD2 (6 bases). This CDR3 has 13 amino acids. The germline gives CDR1 SNHLY, CDR2 FYNNEI. Trimming shortened V by 4 bases and J by 1 base, and 7 bases separated the two germline ends. The CDR3: CASSVGGQETQYF. The CDR3 DNA sequence: TGTGCCAGCAGTGTGGGGGGCCAAGAGACCCAGTACTTC.

The rearrangement uses TRBV7-8 and TRBJ2-2, with a weak D call TRBD1 (6 bases). The CDR3 is 14 amino acids. Germline-derived CDR1 and CDR2 are SGHVS and FQNEAQ. V dropped 4 bases and J dropped 3 bases, with 9 bases sitting between them. The CDR3 coding sequence is TGTGCCAGCAGCTCAGGGGTCGACACCGGGGAGCTGTTTTTT. Protein: CASSSGVDTGELFF. The variable domain in full, completed from reference TRBV7-8 and TRBJ2-2, reads GAGVSQSPRYKVAKRGQDVALRCDPISGHVSLFWYQQALGQGPEFLTYFQNEAQLDKSGLPSDRFFAERPEGSVSTLKIQRTQQEDSAVYLCASSSGVDTGELFFGEGSRLTVL.

The chain combines TRBV2 with TRBJ1-4; 8 bases line up with TRBD1. The CDR3 totals 15 residues. Unmatched junction bases numbered 8, after V lost 3 bases and J lost 8 bases. Germline assignment: CDR1 SNHLY and CDR2 FYNNEI. The CDR3 coding sequence is TGTGCCAGCAGTGACGGACAGGGTGCGGGGGAAAAACTGTTTTTT. Its translation: CASSDGQGAGEKLFF. The full variable domain, with the rest looked up from reference TRBV2 and TRBJ1-4, is EPEVTQTPSHQVTQMGQEVILRCVPISNHLYFYWYRQILGQKVEFLVSFYNNEISEKSEIFDDQFSVERPDGSNFTLKIRSTKLEDSAMYFCASSDGQGAGEKLFFGSGTQLSVL.

This clone was seen only once. The chain employs TRBV7-9 and TRBJ2-7, with 8 bases identical to TRBD1. CDR3 length: 15 amino acids. Germline loops: CDR1 SEHNR, CDR2 FQNEAQ (reference sequence). V lost 5 bases, J lost 5 bases, and 11 bases stayed unmatched. CDR3 nucleotide sequence: TGTGCCAGCAGCCAGCGGACAGGGCGGAGGGACGAGCAGTACTTC. It codes for CASSQRTGRRDEQYF.

The chain links TRBV9 to TRBJ2-1; D may be TRBD2 (5 bases). Germline V gene sequence: CDR1 SGDLS, CDR2 YYNGEE. Deletions cut 4 bases from V and 6 bases from J, with 17 bases between. CDR3 length equals 15 residues. The CDR3 bases are TGTGCCAGCAGCAGTAGCGATCGATCAGTCAATGAGCAGTTCTTC. Its translation: CASSSSDRSVNEQFF.

The sample holds a few counts of this clone. The V call is TRBV6-1, the J call TRBJ2-1, with D tentatively TRBD2 (6 bases). The V gene's germline CDR1 is MNHNS and CDR2 SASEGT. Trimming cost V 1 base and J 0 bases, with 13 bases left between them. The CDR3 covers 17 residues. CDR3 residues: CASSEGFGSGSYNEQFF. The DNA for the CDR3 is TGTGCCAGCAGTGAAGGGTTTGGTAGCGGCTCCTACAATGAGCAGTTCTTC.

The chain links TRBV3-1 (or the pseudogene TRBV3-2) to TRBJ2-5; D gene unclear. The CDR3 runs 17 residues. Germline loops: CDR1 LGHDT, CDR2 YNNKEL (reference sequence). V lost 0 bases to trimming and J lost 3 bases, with 17 bases between them. CDR3 in amino acids: CASSQDHGYRVEETQYF. The CDR3 coding sequence is TGTGCCAGCAGCCAAGACCACGGCTACCGGGTTGAAGAGACCCAGTACTTC.

This clone was detected a few times. The gene calls are TRBV4-2 and TRBJ1-2, with D unresolved. V was pared by 1 base and J by 2 bases, with 11 bases between. The CDR3 runs 15 residues. Per germline, CDR1 LGHNA and CDR2 YNFKEQ. In nucleotides, the CDR3 is TGTGCCAGCAGCCAAGGTCTGGTAGCAAACTATGGCTACACCTTC. Protein sequence: CASSQGLVANYGYTF.

The chain uses TRBV5-1 and TRBJ2-4; 9 nucleotides agree with TRBD1. The CDR3 length is 16 residues. The V and J ends lost 0 bases and 7 bases, in that order; junction bases with no gene match: 8. Germline CDR1 is SGHRS and CDR2 is YFSETQ. The CDR3 sequence is CASSLGGLDRGNIQYF. CDR3 DNA: TGCGCCAGCAGCTTGGGGGGACTGGACAGGGGTAACATTCAGTACTTC.

Concerning this clone itself: Within the sample, other DNA sequences also encode this same CDR3. V and J are TRBV7-2 and TRBJ2-7; no clear D gene. CDR3 length: 12 amino acids. Trimming shortened V by 2 bases and J by 6 bases, and 8 bases separated the two germline ends. Germline CDR1 is SGHTA and CDR2 is FQGNSA. The CDR3: CASSLPLTEQYF. In DNA, the CDR3 is TGTGCCAGCAGCTTACCACTCACCGAGCAGTACTTC.

This sequence joins TRBV19 and TRBJ2-1, with 9 nucleotides matching TRBD2. CDR3 length: 15 amino acids. Unmatched junction bases numbered 3, after V lost 3 bases and J lost 3 bases. Germline V lookup: CDR1 LNHDA, CDR2 SQIVND (reference sequence). CDR3 DNA: TGTGCCAGTAGTATGGGCGGGAGGGGCTACAATGAGCAGTTCTTC. Translating gives CASSMGGRGYNEQFF.